A selection of T cell receptor beta chains follows, all from one sample in a study of Graves' ophthalmopathy and Graves' hyperthyroidism. From the multiplex PCR reads, TCRdb called clonotypes with MiXCR, one entry per CDR3 protein. This table holds nearly 400,000 distinct CDR3 sequences, 15% to 20% found once. The sequencing sample was made of peripheral blood. All receptors derive from a woman aged 18-29 years with Graves' ophthalmopathy. Each CDR3 is given with its conserved first and last residue. A D gene is named only where the DNA matches it firmly. Clone size is stated in some rows and not others, as once, few, many or a class when expanded.

j_call	v_call	clone_size	d_call	cdr3_aa	cdr3_nt
TRBJ1-1	TRBV30	many	.	CAWSVIGARTEAFF	TGTGCCTGGAGTGTGATCGGGGCCAGGACTGAAGCTTTCTTT
TRBJ2-7	TRBV27	many	TRBD1	CASSFSGGYEQYF	TGTGCCAGCAGTTTTTCAGGGGGCTACGAGCAGTACTTC
TRBJ1-5	TRBV15	.	TRBD1	CATSRDQGTGGGNQPQHF	TGTGCCACCAGCAGAGATCAAGGGACAGGGGGTGGCAATCAGCCCCAGCATTTT
TRBJ2-2	TRBV28	many	TRBD2	CASSFSGSPGELFF	TGTGCCAGCAGTTTTAGCGGGAGCCCCGGGGAGCTGTTTTTT
TRBJ2-7	TRBV28	few	TRBD1	CASSLPGQGKGEQYF	TGTGCCAGCAGTTTACCGGGACAGGGTAAGGGCGAGCAGTACTTC
TRBJ1-6	TRBV10-3	many	.	CAISESDSNNSPLHF	TGTGCCATCAGTGAGTCGGACAGTAATAATTCACCCCTCCACTTT
TRBJ1-6	TRBV20-1	many	.	CSASSQADIYNSPLHF	TGCAGTGCTAGTAGTCAGGCGGACATTTATAATTCACCCCTCCACTTT
TRBJ1-5	TRBV19	many	.	CASSLGTFNQPQHF	TGTGCCAGTAGTCTGGGGACCTTCAATCAGCCCCAGCATTTT
TRBJ2-7	TRBV11-2	many	TRBD2	CASSVGLAGGTSSYEQYF	TGTGCCAGCAGCGTCGGACTAGCGGGGGGCACCAGCTCCTACGAGCAGTACTTC
TRBJ2-5	TRBV28	many	TRBD2	CASSPTGGGLETQYF	TGTGCCAGCAGCCCAACTGGCGGGGGGTTAGAGACCCAGTACTTC
TRBJ2-7	TRBV12-3/TRBV12-4	many	TRBD1	CASSQGAGEQYF	TGTGCCAGCAGTCAGGGGGCGGGGGAGCAGTACTTC
TRBJ1-1	TRBV7-9	many	.	CASSLVRGGGYTEAFF	TGTGCCAGCAGCTTAGTCCGCGGGGGGGGGTACACTGAAGCTTTCTTT
TRBJ2-2	TRBV11-2	many	.	CASSFAELTGELFF	TGTGCCAGCAGCTTTGCGGAACTCACCGGGGAGCTGTTTTTT
TRBJ2-1	TRBV6-5	.	TRBD2	CASSYSMWREVRSEQFF	TGTGCCAGCAGTTACTCGATGTGGCGGGAGGTTCGGAGTGAGCAGTTCTTC
TRBJ1-2	TRBV12-3/TRBV12-4	many	.	CASSFRTAYYGYTF	TGTGCCAGCAGTTTCCGGACAGCGTACTATGGCTACACCTTC
TRBJ1-2	TRBV7-2	.	.	CASSPAGSSGYTF	TGTGCCAGCTCTCCCGCAGGGTCGAGTGGCTACACCTTC
TRBJ1-1	TRBV2	many	.	CASSEWGFATEAFF	TGTGCCAGCAGTGAGTGGGGATTCGCCACTGAAGCTTTCTTT
TRBJ1-6	TRBV25-1	many	TRBD1	CASRIGQGDSPLHF	TGTGCCAGCAGGATTGGACAGGGGGATTCACCCCTCCACTTT
TRBJ1-2	TRBV6-1	many	.	CASSEGGRVYGYTF	TGTGCCAGCAGTGAAGGGGGGCGAGTCTATGGCTACACCTTC
TRBJ1-1	TRBV18	.	.	CASSSGKGVAFF	TGTGCCAGCTCGTCCGGGAAGGGTGTAGCTTTCTTT
TRBJ1-1	TRBV6-5	many	.	CASSYEALGNTEAFF	TGTGCCAGCAGTTATGAGGCATTGGGGAACACTGAAGCTTTCTTT
TRBJ1-1	TRBV19	many	.	CASSHRVSNTEAFF	TGTGCCAGTAGCCACAGGGTTTCTAACACTGAAGCTTTCTTT
TRBJ1-6	TRBV27	many	.	CASSWTANSPLHF	TGTGCCAGCAGTTGGACAGCCAATTCACCCCTCCACTTT
TRBJ1-1	TRBV5-1	.	TRBD1	CASSGRQGGTEAFF	TGCGCCAGCAGCGGGCGACAGGGAGGGACTGAAGCTTTCTTT
TRBJ2-2	TRBV11-2	many	.	CASSLRPGARVGELFF	TGTGCCAGCAGCTTACGGCCGGGGGCGCGGGTCGGGGAGCTGTTTTTT
TRBJ1-5	TRBV11-1	many	.	CASSFDGGDNQPQHF	TGTGCCAGCAGCTTTGATGGTGGAGACAATCAGCCCCAGCATTTT
TRBJ2-3	TRBV12-3/TRBV12-4	many	.	CASSPRPSSDTQYF	TGTGCCAGCAGTCCGAGGCCCAGTTCCGATACGCAGTATTTT
TRBJ2-7	TRBV24-1	many	.	CATMGFPRNEQYF	TGTGCCACCATGGGGTTTCCCCGGAACGAGCAGTACTTC
TRBJ2-5	TRBV12-3/TRBV12-4	many	.	CASSFVRTGETQYF	TGTGCCAGCAGTTTTGTCCGGACGGGGGAGACCCAGTACTTC
TRBJ2-7	TRBV25-1	many	.	CASSEPFSYEQYF	TGTGCCAGCAGTGAACCCTTCTCCTACGAGCAGTACTTC
TRBJ1-2	TRBV30	.	.	CASERTEIYGYTF	TGTGCCTCGGAGAGGACCGAAATCTATGGCTACACCTTC
TRBJ1-1	TRBV28	many	.	CASRSLGNTEAFF	TGTGCCAGCCGATCTTTGGGGAACACTGAAGCTTTCTTT
TRBJ2-5	TRBV12-3/TRBV12-4	once	TRBD2	CASSPTSGRAGETQYF	TGTGCCAGCAGTCCGACTAGCGGGAGGGCAGGGGAGACCCAGTACTTC
TRBJ1-1	TRBV6-1	few	.	CASSAGREAFF	TGTGCCAGCTCGGCAGGCCGTGAAGCTTTCTTT
TRBJ2-7	TRBV20-1	many	.	CSASQGVYEQYF	TGCAGTGCTAGTCAGGGAGTCTACGAGCAGTACTTC
TRBJ2-5	TRBV20-1	many	.	CSASDTWKETQYF	TGCAGTGCTTCGGACACTTGGAAAGAGACCCAGTACTTC
TRBJ2-7	TRBV12-3/TRBV12-4	many	.	CASSLSRIHEQYF	TGTGCCAGCAGTTTGTCTAGAATCCACGAGCAGTACTTC